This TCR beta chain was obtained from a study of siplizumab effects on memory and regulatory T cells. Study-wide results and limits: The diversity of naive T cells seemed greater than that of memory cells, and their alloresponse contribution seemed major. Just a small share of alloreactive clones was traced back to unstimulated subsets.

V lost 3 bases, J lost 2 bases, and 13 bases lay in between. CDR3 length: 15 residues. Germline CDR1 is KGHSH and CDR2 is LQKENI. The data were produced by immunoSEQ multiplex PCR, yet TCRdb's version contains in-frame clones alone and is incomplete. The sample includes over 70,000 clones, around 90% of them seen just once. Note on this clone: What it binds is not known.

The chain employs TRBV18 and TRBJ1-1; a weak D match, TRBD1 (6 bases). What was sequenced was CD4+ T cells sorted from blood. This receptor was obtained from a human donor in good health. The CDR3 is CASSPNHGGNTEAFF. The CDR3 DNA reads TGTGCCAGCTCACCGAACCACGGGGGCAACACTGAAGCTTTCTTT.